These 17 T cell receptor beta chains originate from one sample sequenced in a study of naive and memory T cell subsets (dated by TCRdb to 2016 to 2017). Library preparation was by 5' RACE. For sequencing, an Illumina MiSeq was employed. Four rounds of PCR, run with the SP2 primer together with nested alpha and beta constant region primers, were used to amplify the ligated cDNA. Using fastp at Q25 and MiXCR, TCRdb reprocessed the public reads and kept productive beta chains. Merged by CDR3 protein, the rows form single entries marked with the most common genes and DNA. The sample table holds about 62,000 distinct CDR3 sequences, of which 8% were seen once. Of the sample, roughly a fifth is held by the ten largest clones. The study reported a robust and sensitive protocol to amplify, sequence and analyze TCRs, based on 3' ligation of a UMI-containing oligonucleotide to TCR cDNA. The receptors derive from a female donor in good health.

This sequence joins TRBV29-1 and TRBJ2-5; 7 nucleotides align to TRBD2. Germline V gives CDR1 SQVTM, CDR2 ANQGSEA. Losses at the gene ends were 7 bases for V and 3 bases for J; bases not matched to a gene: 5. This CDR3 region has 12 residues. CDR3 DNA: TGCAGCGCTAACCGGGGGGAAGAGACCCAGTACTTC. Translating gives CSANRGEETQYF. Using reference TRBV29-1 and TRBJ2-5 for the parts outside the CDR3, the full variable domain is SAVISQKPSRDICQRGTSLTIQCQVDSQVTMMFWYRQQPGQSLTLIATANQGSEATYESGFVIDKFPISRPNLTFSTLTVSNMSPEDSSIYLCSANRGEETQYFGPGTRLLVL.

This rearrangement joins TRBV7-9 to TRBJ1-2; TRBD1 aligns across 7 bases. The CDR3 contains 13 residues. The germline V gene encodes CDR1 SEHNR and CDR2 FQNEAQ (reference sequence). V lost 6 bases and J lost 8; bases outside the gene matches: 9. Written as DNA, the CDR3 is TGTGCCAGCAGACAAGGGACAGTGAGCGGCTACACCTTC. It translates to CASRQGTVSGYTF. Full variable domain (remainder filled in from reference TRBV7-9 and TRBJ1-2): DTGVSQNPRHKITKRGQNVTFRCDPISEHNRLYWYRQTLGQGPEFLTYFQNEAQLEKSRLLSDRFSAERPKGSFSTLEIQRTEQGDSAMYLCASRQGTVSGYTFGSGTRLTVV.

This chain links TRBV20-1 with TRBJ2-7; D gene uncertain. The CDR3 extends over 16 amino acids. The germline V gene has CDR1 DFQATT and CDR2 SNEGSKA (reference sequence). Trimming left V 0 bases short and J 0 bases short, with 15 bases between. Written as DNA, the CDR3 is TGCAGTGCTAGAGATAATAACTTCCCGAACTCCTACGAGCAGTACTTC. Translating it yields CSARDNNFPNSYEQYF.

This clonotype was recorded a few times. V usage is TRBV6-1 and J usage is TRBJ2-1; TRBD2 matches 12 bases. Germline CDR1 and CDR2: MNHNS and SASEGT. The junction had 4 bases not matched to a gene; V was cut back by 3 bases and J by 4 bases. There are 16 residues in the CDR3. CDR3 sequence reads: CASSEPTSGGYNEQFF. As DNA, the CDR3 is TGTGCCAGCAGTGAGCCGACTAGCGGGGGTTACAATGAGCAGTTCTTC.

This clonotype showed up many times. The chain combines TRBV18 with TRBJ2-5, with D possibly TRBD1 on 5 matching bases. V was shortened by 0 bases and J by 2 bases, with 13 bases between the two germline ends. Germline-derived CDR1 and CDR2 are KGHSH and LQKENI. There are 16 residues in the CDR3. Here the CDR3 DNA reads TGTGCCAGCTCACCACCGCACCGGACACCTCAAGAGACCCAGTACTTC. Residues: CASSPPHRTPQETQYF.

This clonotype was counted only a few times. The CDR3 DNA sequence: TGTGCCAGCAGCCCAGGGGGCTCTGGAAACACCATATATTTT. Its translation: CASSPGGSGNTIYF. The rearrangement joins TRBV5-6 to TRBJ1-3, with TRBD1 matching over 7 bases. The ends lost 4 bases at V and 0 bases at J; junction bases unmatched: 1. The V gene's germline CDR1 is SGHDT and CDR2 YYEEEE. CDR3 length equals 14 residues.

The table lists this clonotype with many counts. This chain links TRBV7-9 with TRBJ2-5; 12 bases map to TRBD2. This CDR3 is 17 amino acids long. The ends lost 4 bases at V and 3 bases at J; junction bases unmatched: 9. Germline V CDR1 and CDR2: SEHNR, FQNEAQ (reference sequence). CDR3 amino acids: CASSSGLAGSLKETQYF. CDR3 in DNA: TGTGCCAGCAGCTCCGGACTAGCGGGAAGTCTCAAAGAGACCCAGTACTTC.

This clonotype was found a few times. For the CDR3, the DNA is TGTGCCAGTAGTCCGGACGGGACAGGGGTTCGAGCGGGAGGTCCCTACAATGAGCAGTTCTTC. Translating gives CASSPDGTGVRAGGPYNEQFF. The chain has TRBV19 and TRBJ2-1, with D tentatively TRBD1 (10 bases). Germline V CDR1 and CDR2: LNHDA, SQIVND (reference sequence). V lost 5 bases, J lost 2 bases, and 31 bases lay in between. This CDR3 spans 21 amino acids.

This clonotype was picked up a small number of times. The chain recombines TRBV29-1 with TRBJ2-1, with TRBD1 as a possible D gene (6 bases). The CDR3 sequence is 13 residues long. CDR1 SQVTM and CDR2 ANQGSEA come from the germline V gene. V was trimmed by 7 bases and J by 6 bases, leaving 16 bases between them. As DNA, the CDR3 is TGCAGCGGATCATCGACAGGTCCCAATGAGCAGTTCTTC. It yields the protein CSGSSTGPNEQFF.

Ten or more counts support this clonotype. The chain carries TRBV6-2 or TRBV6-3 and TRBJ1-5; D is perhaps TRBD1 (6 bases). With 7 bases removed from V and 6 bases from J, the gap between germline ends came to 13 bases. This CDR3 has 13 residues. CDR1 and CDR2 from the germline V gene are MNHEY and SVGEGT. The CDR3 region has the DNA TGTGCCAGCACGTTCACAGGGAGTCAGCCCCAGCATTTT. Amino acid sequence: CASTFTGSQPQHF.

The chain carries TRBV30 and TRBJ1-1; D not resolved. The V gene lost 0 bases and the J gene lost 8 bases, with 7 bases spanning the gap. Germline V lookup: CDR1 GTSNPN, CDR2 SVGIG (reference sequence). The CDR3 sequence is 11 residues long. Here the CDR3 reads CAWSVSREAFF. CDR3 sequence (DNA): TGTGCCTGGAGTGTATCCAGGGAAGCTTTCTTT.

This clonotype showed up many times. The chain has TRBV15 and TRBJ1-2; 9 bases map to TRBD1. From germline, CDR1 is LNHNV and CDR2 YYDKDF (reference sequence). V lost 0 bases, J lost 6 bases, and 5 bases stayed unmatched. This CDR3 contains 15 residues. The CDR3 is CATSRETGGNDGYTF. The CDR3, as DNA: TGTGCCACCAGCAGAGAGACAGGGGGGAATGATGGCTACACCTTC. Supplemented by reference TRBV15 and TRBJ1-2, the full variable domain reads DAMVIQNPRYQVTQFGKPVTLSCSQTLNHNVMYWYQQKSSQAPKLLFHYYDKDFNNEADTPDNFQSRRPNTSFCFLDIRSPGLGDTAMYLCATSRETGGNDGYTFGSGTRLTVV.

The chain uses TRBV2 and TRBJ2-7; D ambiguous. This CDR3 has 14 amino acids. V lost 0 bases and J lost 2, with 8 bases in between. The germline CDR1 and CDR2 sequences are SNHLY and FYNNEI. The CDR3 sequence: CASSEAPSPYEQYF. The CDR3 DNA reads as TGTGCCAGCAGTGAAGCACCCTCGCCCTACGAGCAGTACTTC.

This clonotype came up many times. The chain carries TRBV27 and TRBJ1-2; 8 nucleotides match TRBD1. CDR3 size: 14 residues. V was pared by 3 bases and J by 3 bases, with 3 bases of the junction left unmatched. CDR1 is MNHEY, CDR2 SMNVEV, per germline (reference sequence). The CDR3 DNA sequence: TGTGCCAGCAGTTTGGACAGGGAGCACTATGGCTACACCTTC. Its protein product is CASSLDREHYGYTF.

The rearrangement links TRBV5-5 to TRBJ1-2; no firm D call. The CDR3 is 16 residues long. V was pared by 0 bases and J by 8 bases, with 20 bases between. The germline CDR1 and CDR2 sequences are SGHKS and YYEKEE (reference sequence). The CDR3 sequence: CASSLDSGGPSDGYTF. The CDR3 coding sequence is TGTGCCAGCAGCTTGGATAGTGGCGGACCCTCCGACGGCTACACCTTC.

This clonotype came up many times. The chain uses TRBV29-1 and TRBJ1-2; D gene unclear. CDR1 is SQVTM and CDR2 is ANQGSEA in the germline V gene. The ends were cut back, 7 bases at V and 6 bases at J, with 18 bases in the middle. This CDR3 comprises 13 residues. CDR3: CSGTIRGGDGYTF. Here the CDR3 DNA reads TGCAGCGGGACTATTCGGGGAGGCGATGGCTACACCTTC.

Ten or more counts support this clonotype. J is TRBJ1-1 and V is TRBV29-1, with D unclear. Germline V CDR1 and CDR2: SQVTM, ANQGSEA. V was cut by 4 bases and J by 1 base, with 7 bases left in between. The CDR3 has 12 residues. DNA for the CDR3: TGCAGCGTTGTACGGGGGAACACTGAAGCTTTCTTT. Protein sequence: CSVVRGNTEAFF.